The rows below give T cell receptor beta chains drawn from one sample of a study of T cell responses to AZD1222 COVID-19 vaccine. Profiling relied on immunoSEQ multiplex PCR, and the TCRdb table lists in-frame clones only, not all of them. Here the sample spans 130,000 to 150,000 clones, approximately 90% being singletons. The sample here was peripheral blood, taken 28 days after the second AZD1222 dose. These receptors came from an adult who received the AZD1222 COVID-19 vaccine. Each CDR3 is given with its conserved first and last residue. Fields, in order: J gene, V gene, D gene, clone size, CDR3 DNA, CDR3 protein. The D gene is left open where the match is weak. Size is omitted from some rows. Given values are once, few, many or a class for expanded clones.

>TRBJ1-2|TRBV7-9|TRBD1|.
TGTGCCAGCAGCCCGGGACAGGACTCCTATGGCTACACCTTC
CASSPGQDSYGYTF
>TRBJ1-2|TRBV3-1/TRBV3-2|TRBD1|few
TGTGCCAGCAGCCAAGTCAGACAGGGATTGGCTGGCTACACCTTC
CASSQVRQGLAGYTF
>TRBJ2-7|TRBV30|.|.
TGTGCCTGGAGTGACGCCACAGTCTACGAGCAGTACTTC
CAWSDATVYEQYF
>TRBJ1-5|TRBV7-3|.|.
TGTGCCAGCAGCTTAGGGCCGGGCTTGACCCAGCATTTT
CASSLGPGLTQHF
>TRBJ1-4|TRBV27|TRBD1|.
TGTGCCAGCAGTCTCATTGGACAGGGCCACAATGAAAAACTGTTTTTT
CASSLIGQGHNEKLFF
>TRBJ2-1|TRBV10-1|.|.
TGCGCCAGCAGTGAGGCTGGGGGGCCAGGGATCCCCAATGAGCAGTTCTTC
CASSEAGGPGIPNEQFF
>TRBJ2-1|TRBV28|.|.
TGTGCCAGCAGTACCTACAATGAGCAGTTCTTC
CASSTYNEQFF
>TRBJ2-3|TRBV7-9|TRBD2|once
TGTGCCAGCAGCTCCCCCCTGGGGGAGGGGAGCACAGATACGCAGTATTTT
CASSSPLGEGSTDTQYF
>TRBJ1-1|TRBV12-3/TRBV12-4|TRBD1|.
TGTGCCAGCAGCTGGACAGGGATCACTGAAGCTTTCTTT
CASSWTGITEAFF
>TRBJ2-3|TRBV5-4|TRBD2|.
TGTGCCAGCAGCCTATTCCCGGGACTAGCGGGAGTTCCAGATACGCAGTATTTT
CASSLFPGLAGVPDTQYF
>TRBJ1-1|TRBV6-2/TRBV6-3|.|.
TGTGCCAGCAGTTACCAGGTGGAGAACACTGAAGCTTTCTTT
CASSYQVENTEAFF
>TRBJ2-2|TRBV24-1|TRBD2|.
TGTGCCACCAGTGATCGCGGGAGGGTAGCCGGGGAGCTGTTTTTT
CATSDRGRVAGELFF
>TRBJ2-1|TRBV12-3/TRBV12-4|.|.
TGTGCCAGTACTCTATCCCTCAATGAGCAGTTCTTC
CASTLSLNEQFF
>TRBJ1-5|TRBV5-8|.|.
TGTGCCAGCAGCTCCTATAGCAATCAGCCCCAGCATTTT
CASSSYSNQPQHF
>TRBJ1-4|TRBV28|TRBD1|.
TGTGCCAGCAGCCAGAGAACAGGGGTACATGAAAAACTGTTTTTT
CASSQRTGVHEKLFF
>TRBJ2-7|TRBV6-2/TRBV6-3|TRBD1|.
TGTGCCAGCAGTTACTCGAGTACCCTCCCCGGGACAGCCACCTACGAGCAGTACTTC
CASSYSSTLPGTATYEQYF
>TRBJ1-1|TRBV5-4|.|.
TGTGCCAGCAGCTTAGGACTCATGAACACTGAAGCTTTCTTT
CASSLGLMNTEAFF
>TRBJ1-1|TRBV12-3/TRBV12-4|TRBD1|.
TGTGCCAGCAGAATTCGACAGGGCCACGGGGCTTTCTTT
CASRIRQGHGAFF
>TRBJ1-5|TRBV2|.|.
TGTGCGAGCCGACAAAGCAATCAGCCCCAGCATTTT
CASRQSNQPQHF
>TRBJ2-1|TRBV12-3/TRBV12-4|.|.
TGTGCCAGCAGCAACGGACCTTCGAATGAGCAGTTCTTC
CASSNGPSNEQFF
>TRBJ2-7|TRBV5-1|.|once
TGCGCCAGCAGCTTGGAGGGCCCCTACGAGCAGTACTTC
CASSLEGPYEQYF
>TRBJ1-2|TRBV12-3/TRBV12-4|TRBD1|.
TGTGCCAGCAGGGGGACAGGACCCTATGGCTACACCTTC
CASRGTGPYGYTF
>TRBJ1-2|TRBV7-6|TRBD1|.
TGTGCCAGCAGCTTAAATGAGGGGGCATTGGGCTACACCTTC
CASSLNEGALGYTF
>TRBJ1-5|TRBV28|.|.
TGTGCCAGCAGTAGAAATCAGCCCCAGCATTTT
CASSRNQPQHF
>TRBJ2-7|TRBV3-1/TRBV3-2|.|.
TGTGCCAGCAGCCAAGTTGGAGGGCTCGAGCAGTACTTC
CASSQVGGLEQYF
>TRBJ2-1|TRBV5-1|TRBD2|.
TGCGCCAGCAGCACCGGGACTAGCGGGAGTTATGAGCAGTTCTTC
CASSTGTSGSYEQFF
>TRBJ1-2|TRBV5-8|.|.
TGTGCCAGCAGCTTGGGACCTAACTATGGCTACACCTTC
CASSLGPNYGYTF
>TRBJ2-7|TRBV4-3|TRBD1|.
TGCGCCAGCAGCCAAGATACGGGACAGGGGTACGAGCAGTACTTC
CASSQDTGQGYEQYF
>TRBJ1-1|TRBV11-3|.|.
TGTGCCAGTCACCGTGATGGAGGCATGAACACTGAAGCTTTCTTT
CASHRDGGMNTEAFF